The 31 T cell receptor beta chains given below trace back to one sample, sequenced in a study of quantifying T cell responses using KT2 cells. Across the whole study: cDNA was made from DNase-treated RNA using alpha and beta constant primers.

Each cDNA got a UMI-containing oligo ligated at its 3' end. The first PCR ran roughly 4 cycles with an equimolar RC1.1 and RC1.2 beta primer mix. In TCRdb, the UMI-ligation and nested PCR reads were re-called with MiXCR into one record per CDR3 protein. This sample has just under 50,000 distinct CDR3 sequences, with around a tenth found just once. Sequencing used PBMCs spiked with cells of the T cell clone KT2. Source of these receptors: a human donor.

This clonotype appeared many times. This CDR3 reads CASSGSGATYEQYF. DNA for the CDR3: TGCGCCAGCAGCGGGAGCGGGGCGACCTACGAGCAGTACTTC. The chain is built from TRBV5-1 and TRBJ2-7, with 7 bases identical to TRBD2. Germline V gives CDR1 SGHRS, CDR2 YFSETQ. V lost 4 bases and J lost 2; bases outside the gene matches: 6. This CDR3 has 14 amino acids. The full variable domain, its missing parts supplied by reference TRBV5-1 and TRBJ2-7, is KAGVTQTPRYLIKTRGQQVTLSCSPISGHRSVSWYQQTPGQGLQFLFEYFSETQRNKGNFPGRFSGRQFSNSRSEMNVSTLELGDSALYLCASSGSGATYEQYFGPGTRLTVT.

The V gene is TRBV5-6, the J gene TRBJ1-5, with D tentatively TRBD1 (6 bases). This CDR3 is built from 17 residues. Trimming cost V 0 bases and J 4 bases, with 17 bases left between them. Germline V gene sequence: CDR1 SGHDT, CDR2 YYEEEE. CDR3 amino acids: CASSLGTGTTINQPQHF. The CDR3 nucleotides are TGTGCCAGCAGCTTGGGGACCGGGACAACCATAAATCAGCCCCAGCATTTT.

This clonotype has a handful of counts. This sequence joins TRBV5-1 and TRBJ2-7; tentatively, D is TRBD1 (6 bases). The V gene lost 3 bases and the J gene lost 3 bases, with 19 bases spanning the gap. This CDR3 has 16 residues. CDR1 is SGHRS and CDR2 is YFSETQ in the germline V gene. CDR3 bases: TGCGCCAGCAGCTCCCGACAGGCCAGCAAGTACTACGAGCAGTACTTC. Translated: CASSSRQASKYYEQYF.

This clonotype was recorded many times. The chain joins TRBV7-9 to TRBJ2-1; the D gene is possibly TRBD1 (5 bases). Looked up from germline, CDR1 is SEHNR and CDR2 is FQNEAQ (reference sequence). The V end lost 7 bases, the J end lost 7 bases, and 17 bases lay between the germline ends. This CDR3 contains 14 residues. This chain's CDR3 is CASTLAGPVNEQFF. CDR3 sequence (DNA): TGTGCCAGCACCCTCGCAGGGCCAGTAAATGAGCAGTTCTTC.

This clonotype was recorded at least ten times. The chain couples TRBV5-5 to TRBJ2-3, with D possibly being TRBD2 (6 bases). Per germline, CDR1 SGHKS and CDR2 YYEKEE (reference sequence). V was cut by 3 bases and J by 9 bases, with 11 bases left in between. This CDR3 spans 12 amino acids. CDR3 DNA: TGTGCCAGCAGCTCCGGGACTCAAACGCAGTATTTT. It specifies CASSSGTQTQYF.

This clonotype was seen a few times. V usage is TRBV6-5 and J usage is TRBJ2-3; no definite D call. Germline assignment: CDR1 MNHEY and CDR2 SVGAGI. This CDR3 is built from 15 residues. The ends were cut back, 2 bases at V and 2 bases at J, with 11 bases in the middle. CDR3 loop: CASSYIYSLTDTQYF. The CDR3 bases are TGTGCCAGCAGTTACATTTACAGCCTCACAGATACGCAGTATTTT.

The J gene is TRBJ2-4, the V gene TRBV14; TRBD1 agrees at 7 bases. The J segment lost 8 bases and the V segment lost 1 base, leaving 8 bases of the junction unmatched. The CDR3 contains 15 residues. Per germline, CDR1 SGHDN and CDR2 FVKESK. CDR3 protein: CASSQGRGGGHIQYF. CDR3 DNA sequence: TGTGCCAGCAGCCAAGGGAGAGGGGGCGGACACATTCAGTACTTC.

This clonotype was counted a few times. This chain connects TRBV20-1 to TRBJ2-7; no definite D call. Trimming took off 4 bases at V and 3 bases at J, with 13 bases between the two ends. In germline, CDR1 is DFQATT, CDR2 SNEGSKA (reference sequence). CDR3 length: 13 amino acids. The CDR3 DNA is TGCAGTGCTAAGGGTGGCGGCTTCTACGAGCAGTACTTC. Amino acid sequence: CSAKGGGFYEQYF.

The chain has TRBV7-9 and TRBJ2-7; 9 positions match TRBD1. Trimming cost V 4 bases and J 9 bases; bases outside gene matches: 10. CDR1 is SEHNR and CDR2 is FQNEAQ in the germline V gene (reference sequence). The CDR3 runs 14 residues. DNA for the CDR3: TGTGCCAGCAGCTCCGGGACAGGGTCCCCAGGGCAGTACTTC. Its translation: CASSSGTGSPGQYF.

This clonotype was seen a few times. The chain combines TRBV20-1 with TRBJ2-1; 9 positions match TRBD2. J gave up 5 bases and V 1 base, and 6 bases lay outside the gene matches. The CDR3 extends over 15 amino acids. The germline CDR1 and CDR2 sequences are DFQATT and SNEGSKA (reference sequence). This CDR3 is CSARVGGRAHNEQFF. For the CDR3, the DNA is TGCAGTGCTAGAGTGGGCGGGAGGGCACACAATGAGCAGTTCTTC.

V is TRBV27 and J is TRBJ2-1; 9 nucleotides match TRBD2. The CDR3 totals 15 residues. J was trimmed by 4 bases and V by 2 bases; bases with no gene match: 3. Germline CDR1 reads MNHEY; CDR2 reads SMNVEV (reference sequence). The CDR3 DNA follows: TGTGCCAGCAGTTTAGCGGGGGGGCGGTACAATGAGCAGTTCTTC. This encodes CASSLAGGRYNEQFF.

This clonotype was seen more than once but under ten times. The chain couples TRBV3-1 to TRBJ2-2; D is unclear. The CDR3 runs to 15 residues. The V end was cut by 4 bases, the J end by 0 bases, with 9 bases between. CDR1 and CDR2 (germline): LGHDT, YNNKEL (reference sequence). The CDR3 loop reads CASSPGPTNTGELFF. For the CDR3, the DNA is TGTGCCAGCAGCCCGGGCCCAACGAACACCGGGGAGCTGTTTTTT.

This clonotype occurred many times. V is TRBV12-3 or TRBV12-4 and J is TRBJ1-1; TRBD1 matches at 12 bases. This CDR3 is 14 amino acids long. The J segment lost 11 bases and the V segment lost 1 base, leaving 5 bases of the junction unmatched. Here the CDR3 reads CASSLVGTGGTAFF. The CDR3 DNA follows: TGTGCCAGCAGTTTAGTCGGGACAGGGGGCACGGCTTTCTTT.

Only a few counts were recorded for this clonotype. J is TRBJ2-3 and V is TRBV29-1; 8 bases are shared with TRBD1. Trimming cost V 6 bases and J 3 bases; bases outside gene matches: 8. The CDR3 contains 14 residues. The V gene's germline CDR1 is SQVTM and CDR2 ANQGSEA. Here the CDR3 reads CSVTGGGETDTQYF. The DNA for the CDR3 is TGCAGCGTCACAGGGGGTGGGGAGACAGATACGCAGTATTTT.

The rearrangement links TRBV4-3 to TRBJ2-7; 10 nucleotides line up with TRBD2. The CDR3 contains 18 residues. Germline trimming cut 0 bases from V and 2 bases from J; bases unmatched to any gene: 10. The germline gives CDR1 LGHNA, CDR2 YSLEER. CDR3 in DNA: TGCGCCAGCAGCCAAGAACCCCCCGGACTAGCGGCCGCCTACGAGCAGTACTTC. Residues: CASSQEPPGLAAAYEQYF.

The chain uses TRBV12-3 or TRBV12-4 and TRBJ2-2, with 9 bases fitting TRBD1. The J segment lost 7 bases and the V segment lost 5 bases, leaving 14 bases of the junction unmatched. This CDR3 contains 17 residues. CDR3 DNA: TGTGCCAGCAGTCTCCTACGGACAGGGGCCATGAGCGGGGAGCTGTTTTTT. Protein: CASSLLRTGAMSGELFF.

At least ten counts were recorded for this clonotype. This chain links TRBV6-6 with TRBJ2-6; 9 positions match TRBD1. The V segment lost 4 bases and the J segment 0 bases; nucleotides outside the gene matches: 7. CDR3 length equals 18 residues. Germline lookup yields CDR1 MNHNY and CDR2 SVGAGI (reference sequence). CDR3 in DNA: TGTGCCAGCAGTTCCAGGACAGGGGAGTTCTCTGGGGCCAACGTCCTGACTTTC. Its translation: CASSSRTGEFSGANVLTF.

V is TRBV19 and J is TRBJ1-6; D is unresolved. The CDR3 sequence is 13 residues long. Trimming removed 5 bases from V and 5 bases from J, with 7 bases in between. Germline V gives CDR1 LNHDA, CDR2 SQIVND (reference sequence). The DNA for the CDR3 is TGTGCCAGTAGTCGACAAAATAATTCACCCCTCCACTTT. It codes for CASSRQNNSPLHF.

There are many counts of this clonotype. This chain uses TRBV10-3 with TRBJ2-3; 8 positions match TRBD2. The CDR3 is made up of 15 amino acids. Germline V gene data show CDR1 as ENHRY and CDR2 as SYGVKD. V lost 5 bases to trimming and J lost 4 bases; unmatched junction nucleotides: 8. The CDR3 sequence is CAISYSHSGADTQYF. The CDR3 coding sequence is TGTGCCATCAGTTACTCTCATAGCGGGGCAGATACGCAGTATTTT.

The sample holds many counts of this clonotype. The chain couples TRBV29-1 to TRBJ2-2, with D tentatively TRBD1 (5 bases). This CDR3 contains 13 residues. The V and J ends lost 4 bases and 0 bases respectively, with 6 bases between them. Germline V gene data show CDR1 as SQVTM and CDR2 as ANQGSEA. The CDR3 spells CSVGQSNTGELFF. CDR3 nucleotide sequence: TGCAGCGTTGGACAGTCGAACACCGGGGAGCTGTTTTTT.

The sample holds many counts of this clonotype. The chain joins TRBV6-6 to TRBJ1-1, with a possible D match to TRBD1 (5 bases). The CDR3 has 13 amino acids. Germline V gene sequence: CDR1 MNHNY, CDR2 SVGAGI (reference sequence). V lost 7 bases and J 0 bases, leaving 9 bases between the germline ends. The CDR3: CASNPQVNTEAFF. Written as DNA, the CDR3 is TGTGCCAGCAACCCACAGGTGAACACTGAAGCTTTCTTT.

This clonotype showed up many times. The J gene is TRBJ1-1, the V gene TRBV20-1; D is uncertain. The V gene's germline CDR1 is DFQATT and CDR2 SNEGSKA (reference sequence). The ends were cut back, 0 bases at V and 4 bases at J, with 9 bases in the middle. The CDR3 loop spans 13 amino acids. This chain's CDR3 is CSARDQRGTEAFF. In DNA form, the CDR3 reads TGCAGTGCTAGAGATCAACGGGGCACTGAAGCTTTCTTT.

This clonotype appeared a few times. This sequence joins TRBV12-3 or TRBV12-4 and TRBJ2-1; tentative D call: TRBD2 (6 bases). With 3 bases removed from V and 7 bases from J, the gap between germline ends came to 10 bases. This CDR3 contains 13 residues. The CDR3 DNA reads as TGTGCCAGCAGTTTGGGACTTTCGAATGAGCAGTTCTTC. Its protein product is CASSLGLSNEQFF.

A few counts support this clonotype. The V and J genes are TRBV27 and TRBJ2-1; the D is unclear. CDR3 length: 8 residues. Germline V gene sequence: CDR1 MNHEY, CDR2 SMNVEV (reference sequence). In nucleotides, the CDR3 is TGTGCGTTGTATGAGCAGTTCTTC. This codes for CALYEQFF.

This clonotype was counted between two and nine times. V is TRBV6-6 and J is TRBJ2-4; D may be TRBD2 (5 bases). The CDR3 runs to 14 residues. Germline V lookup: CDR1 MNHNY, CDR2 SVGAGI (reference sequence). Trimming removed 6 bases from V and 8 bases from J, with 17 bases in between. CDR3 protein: CASRRGTKADIQYF. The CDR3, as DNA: TGTGCCAGCAGGCGCGGCACGAAAGCGGACATTCAGTACTTC.

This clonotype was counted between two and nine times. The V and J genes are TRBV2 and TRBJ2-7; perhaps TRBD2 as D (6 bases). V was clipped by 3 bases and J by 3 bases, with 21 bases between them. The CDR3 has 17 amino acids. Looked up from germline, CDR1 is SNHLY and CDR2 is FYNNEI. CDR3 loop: CASSEAGGTGDSYEQYF. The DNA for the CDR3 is TGTGCCAGCAGTGAGGCCGGGGGTACGGGGGATAGCTACGAGCAGTACTTC.

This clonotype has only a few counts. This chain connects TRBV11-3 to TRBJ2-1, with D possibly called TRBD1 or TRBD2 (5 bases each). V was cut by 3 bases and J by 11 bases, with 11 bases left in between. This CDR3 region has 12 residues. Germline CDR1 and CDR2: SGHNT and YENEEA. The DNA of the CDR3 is TGTGCCAGCAGCTTTTCCGGGACCCAGCAGTTCTTC. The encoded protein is CASSFSGTQQFF.

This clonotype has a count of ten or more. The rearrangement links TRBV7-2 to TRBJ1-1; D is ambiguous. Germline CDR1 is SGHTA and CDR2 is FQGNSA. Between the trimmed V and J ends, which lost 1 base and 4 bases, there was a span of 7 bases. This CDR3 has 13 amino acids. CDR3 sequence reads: CASSLDIRTEAFF. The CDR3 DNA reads TGTGCCAGCAGCTTAGATATTCGCACTGAAGCTTTCTTT.

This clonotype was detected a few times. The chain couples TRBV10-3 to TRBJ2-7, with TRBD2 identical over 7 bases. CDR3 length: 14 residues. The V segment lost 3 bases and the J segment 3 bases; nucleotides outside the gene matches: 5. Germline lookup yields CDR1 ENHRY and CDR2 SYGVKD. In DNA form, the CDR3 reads TGTGCCATCAGTGACGAGACTAGCATCTACGAGCAGTACTTC. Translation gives CAISDETSIYEQYF.

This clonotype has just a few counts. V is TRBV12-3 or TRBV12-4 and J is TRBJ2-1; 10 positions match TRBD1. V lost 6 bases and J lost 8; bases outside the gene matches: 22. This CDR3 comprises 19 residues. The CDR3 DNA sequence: TGTGCCAGCAGCCAGTGGGACAGGGGTATGTTTAGCGGGTTCTATGAGCAGTTCTTC. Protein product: CASSQWDRGMFSGFYEQFF.

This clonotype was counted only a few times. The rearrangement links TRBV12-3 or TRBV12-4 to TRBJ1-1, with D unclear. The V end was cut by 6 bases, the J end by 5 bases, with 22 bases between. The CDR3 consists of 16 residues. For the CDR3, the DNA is TGTGCCAGCAGGAGCTTCGGACGACCCGGGAGGACTGAAGCTTTCTTT. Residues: CASRSFGRPGRTEAFF.